These 20 T cell receptor beta chains share one sample of origin, sequenced in a study of control samples from healthy donors and cancer patients. Using immunoSEQ multiplex PCR, the repertoire was profiled, and TCRdb retains in-frame clones only, with some absent. The repertoire includes roughly 190,000 clones, roughly nine tenths of them detected once, and roughly 1.6% sits in the top ten. The sequenced material came from blood. All receptors come from a woman between 25 and 40 years old in good health.

The chain employs TRBV5-4 and TRBJ1-3; no reliable D call. The CDR3 length is 14 residues. Germline values: CDR1 SGHNT, CDR2 YYREEE (reference sequence). Trimming stripped 1 base from V and 2 bases from J, with 7 bases between. CDR3 nucleotide sequence: TGTGCCAGCAGCTTGTATGGGGCTGGAAACACCATATATTTT. Its translation: CASSLYGAGNTIYF.

This chain links TRBV10-3 with TRBJ2-5; D might be TRBD2 (7 bases). CDR1 is ENHRY and CDR2 is SYGVKD in the germline V gene. The CDR3 length is 14 residues. V dropped 6 bases and J dropped 4 bases, with 15 bases sitting between them. This CDR3 reads CAIRPSGGGETQYF. CDR3 nucleotides: TGTGCCATCAGGCCTAGCGGAGGGGGAGAGACCCAGTACTTC.

The J gene is TRBJ2-2, the V gene TRBV7-2; D unresolved. With 0 bases removed from V and 7 bases from J, the gap between germline ends came to 0 bases. The CDR3 length is 11 residues. CDR1 is SGHTA, CDR2 FQGNSA, per germline. CDR3 amino acids: CASSLAGELFF. The CDR3 nucleotides read TGTGCCAGCAGCTTAGCCGGGGAGCTGTTTTTT.

The V call is TRBV19, the J call TRBJ1-6, with 8 positions matching TRBD1. After removal of 11 bases from V and 7 bases from J, the junction contained 7 bases not matched to a gene. CDR1 is LNHDA and CDR2 is SQIVND in the germline V gene (reference sequence). The CDR3 has 13 residues. CDR3 DNA sequence: TGTGCCGTTTCCCGGGACAGGAATTCACCCCTCCACTTT. Translated: CAVSRDRNSPLHF.

The gene calls are TRBV29-1 and TRBJ1-2; TRBD1 agrees at 8 bases. Germline lookup yields CDR1 SQVTM and CDR2 ANQGSEA. CDR3 length: 14 amino acids. Germline trimming cut 5 bases from V and 4 bases from J; bases unmatched to any gene: 9. The CDR3: CSVFLTGVGYGYTF. The CDR3 DNA reads TGCAGCGTTTTTTTGACAGGGGTGGGCTATGGCTACACCTTC.

The V gene is TRBV14, the J gene TRBJ1-5, with D unclear. The CDR3 has 18 residues. CDR1 is SGHDN and CDR2 is FVKESK in the germline V gene. Trimming took off 0 bases at V and 0 bases at J, with 15 bases between the two ends. CDR3 loop: CASSQEIEGPYSNQPQHF. Written as DNA, the CDR3 is TGTGCCAGCAGCCAAGAAATTGAGGGCCCGTATAGCAATCAGCCCCAGCATTTT.

The J gene is TRBJ2-1, the V gene TRBV2, with D perhaps assigned TRBD1 or TRBD2 (5 bases each). The CDR3 has 13 amino acids. The V gene lost 8 bases and the J gene lost 3 bases, with 11 bases spanning the gap. CDR1 and CDR2 from the germline V gene are SNHLY and FYNNEI. The CDR3 sequence is CASYRDGYNEQFF. The CDR3 DNA reads TGTGCCAGCTACCGGGACGGCTACAATGAGCAGTTCTTC.

The chain employs TRBV6-4 and TRBJ2-5, with TRBD1 matching 7 bases. The length of the CDR3 is 13 residues. V was pared by 6 bases and J by 3 bases, with 4 bases of the junction left unmatched. Germline V lookup: CDR1 MRHNA, CDR2 SNTAGT. The CDR3 DNA sequence: TGTGCCAGCAGCGCCGGGACAGAAGAGACCCAGTACTTC. Its translation is CASSAGTEETQYF.

The V gene is TRBV12-3 or TRBV12-4, the J gene TRBJ1-2, with D possibly being TRBD1 (6 bases). V shed 3 bases and J shed 7 bases, with 12 bases lying between them. This CDR3 comprises 13 residues. DNA of the CDR3: TGTGCCAGCAGTTTGGTAGCAGGGGTTGGCTACACCTTC. This gives the protein CASSLVAGVGYTF.

This chain links TRBV7-8 with TRBJ2-1; D tentatively fits TRBD1 or TRBD2 (5 bases each). Germline CDR1 and CDR2: SGHVS and FQNEAQ. The CDR3 contains 14 residues. V was clipped by 3 bases and J by 4 bases, with 10 bases between them. The CDR3: CASSFGGSYNEQFF. CDR3 DNA: TGTGCCAGCAGCTTTGGGGGATCTTACAATGAGCAGTTCTTC.

The chain carries TRBV14 and TRBJ2-1; 8 positions match TRBD1. Trimming at V came to 1 base and at J to 4 bases, leaving 0 bases not matched to a gene. The CDR3 loop spans 14 amino acids. Germline CDR1 SGHDN, CDR2 FVKESK. The CDR3 nucleotides read TGTGCCAGCAGCCAAGGGACAGGGTACAATGAGCAGTTCTTC. Protein product: CASSQGTGYNEQFF.

This rearrangement joins TRBV2 to TRBJ2-3, with 7 bases fitting TRBD2. J lost 6 bases, V lost 3 bases, and 9 bases had no gene match. Germline CDR1 reads SNHLY; CDR2 reads FYNNEI. The CDR3 sequence is 15 residues long. The CDR3 sequence is CASSDGLGVGDTQYF. CDR3 sequence (DNA): TGTGCCAGCAGTGACGGACTAGGGGTTGGGGATACGCAGTATTTT.

The rearrangement uses TRBV28 and TRBJ1-3, with 10 bases matching TRBD1. The CDR3 totals 16 residues. Germline V gene lookup returns CDR1 MDHEN and CDR2 SYDVKM. The V and J ends lost 3 bases and 4 bases, in that order; junction bases with no gene match: 6. The DNA of the CDR3 is TGTGCCAGCAGTTTTGGGACAGGGGCGCAAGGAAACACCATATATTTT. Protein: CASSFGTGAQGNTIYF.

The genes are TRBV7-9 and TRBJ1-4, with 7 bases matching TRBD1. CDR3 length: 14 amino acids. V shed 5 bases and J 6 bases; nucleotides not matched to a gene: 6. CDR1 is SEHNR and CDR2 is FQNEAQ in the germline V gene (reference sequence). In DNA, the CDR3 is TGTGCCAGCAGCCTGACAGGGAGTTATGAAAAACTGTTTTTT. It encodes CASSLTGSYEKLFF.

The DNA of the CDR3 is TGTGCCAGCAGCTTCGACAGCAATCAGCCCCAGCATTTT. Translated, it gives CASSFDSNQPQHF. This chain links TRBV7-2 with TRBJ1-5, with unresolved D. V gave up 3 bases and J gave up 1 base, with 4 bases separating them. This CDR3 spans 13 amino acids. Germline CDR1 is SGHTA and CDR2 is FQGNSA.

The CDR3 reads CASSLGRQGYEQYF. The CDR3 region has the DNA TGCGCCAGCAGCTTGGGTCGGCAGGGCTACGAGCAGTACTTC. This chain links TRBV5-1 with TRBJ2-7; D possibly corresponds to TRBD1 (5 bases). Looked up from germline, CDR1 is SGHRS and CDR2 is YFSETQ. V lost 0 bases and J 3 bases, leaving 10 bases between the germline ends. The CDR3 extends over 14 amino acids.

This chain joins TRBV7-3 and TRBJ2-3; D not certain. The CDR3 loop spans 15 amino acids. V lost 3 bases and J 1 base, leaving 11 bases between the germline ends. Per germline, CDR1 SGHTA and CDR2 FQGTGA. CDR3 in amino acids: CASSLDGERTDTQYF. CDR3 in DNA: TGTGCCAGCAGCTTGGACGGAGAACGCACAGATACGCAGTATTTT. Using reference TRBV7-3 and TRBJ2-3 for the parts outside the CDR3, the full variable domain is GAGVSQTPSNKVTEKGKYVELRCDPISGHTALYWYRQSLGQGPEFLIYFQGTGAADDSGLPNDRFFAVRPEGSVSTLKIQRTERGDSAVYLCASSLDGERTDTQYFGPGTRLTVL.

V and J are TRBV7-2 and TRBJ1-1; 7 bases are shared with TRBD1. Trimming removed 1 base from V and 1 base from J; junction bases left unmatched: 6. CDR1 and CDR2 from the germline V gene are SGHTA and FQGNSA. The CDR3 runs to 16 residues. CDR3: CASSLVGGTENTEAFF. DNA of the CDR3: TGTGCCAGCAGCTTAGTTGGTGGGACAGAGAACACTGAAGCTTTCTTT. Full variable domain (remainder filled in from reference TRBV7-2 and TRBJ1-1): GAGVSQSPSNKVTEKGKDVELRCDPISGHTALYWYRQSLGQGLEFLIYFQGNSAPDKSGLPSDRFSAERTGGSVSTLTIQRTQQEDSAVYLCASSLVGGTENTEAFFGQGTRLTVV.

Remarks on this clone: Distinct nucleotide sequences in the sample also encode this CDR3. This chain joins TRBV11-3 and TRBJ2-5, with no clear D. V lost 3 bases and J lost 1, with 6 bases in between. This CDR3 is built from 13 residues. CDR1 is SGHNT and CDR2 is YENEEA in the germline V gene. CDR3 coding DNA: TGTGCCAGCAGCTTGACTGTCCAAGAGACCCAGTACTTC. Its protein product is CASSLTVQETQYF.

This clone has only one observation. The gene calls are TRBV18 and TRBJ2-1; TRBD2 matches 12 bases. The CDR3 spans 18 residues. V lost 6 bases to trimming and J lost 0 bases; unmatched junction nucleotides: 9. Germline V gives CDR1 KGHSH, CDR2 LQKENI. CDR3 amino acids: CASSGLAGKLSSYNEQFF. CDR3 in DNA: TGTGCCAGCTCCGGACTAGCGGGGAAATTGAGCTCCTACAATGAGCAGTTCTTC.